This is a list of T cell receptor beta chains from one sample in a study of T cells in Graves' hyperthyroidism and ophthalmopathy. One entry per CDR3 protein, called by TCRdb with MiXCR from the multiplex PCR reads. The data contain some 50,000 distinct CDR3 sequences, roughly 50% of them seen just once; the ten biggest clones take up roughly 9.1%. Sequences were obtained from blood. These receptors originate from a woman aged 45-65 years with Graves' ophthalmopathy. The CDR3 runs from the conserved cysteine through the conserved F or W. The D gene is left open where the match is weak. Rows may omit the clone size; those that give it use once, few, many or a size class.

TRBJ2-1,TRBD1,TRBV20-1,many,CSASGDRGYNEQFF,TGCAGTGCTAGTGGGGACAGGGGGTACAATGAGCAGTTCTTC
TRBJ2-7,.,TRBV5-1,.,CASSLITGIEQYF,TGCGCCAGCAGCTTGATAACAGGGATCGAGCAGTACTTC
TRBJ2-1,.,TRBV10-2,many,CASKRGYNEQFF,TGCGCCAGCAAAAGAGGGTACAATGAGCAGTTCTTC
TRBJ2-1,.,TRBV12-3/TRBV12-4,many,CASSKRKDEQFF,TGTGCCAGCTCCAAAAGAAAGGATGAGCAGTTCTTC
TRBJ2-7,TRBD2,TRBV4-2,many,CASSQEGTGGEQYF,TGTGCCAGCAGCCAAGAGGGGACGGGGGGCGAGCAGTACTTC
TRBJ2-3,.,TRBV15,.,CATSRENYPSADTQYF,TGTGCCACCAGCAGAGAAAACTACCCTAGTGCAGATACGCAGTATTTT
TRBJ1-2,.,TRBV19,.,CASSIRGWGYTF,TGTGCCAGTAGTATTAGAGGGTGGGGCTACACCTTC
TRBJ1-1,TRBD1,TRBV2,many,CASSGPGQGAFF,TGTGCCAGCAGCGGCCCGGGACAGGGTGCTTTCTTT
TRBJ2-3,.,TRBV28,many,CASTNVLGTQYF,TGTGCCAGCACCAACGTCCTAGGTACGCAGTATTTT
TRBJ1-6,TRBD1,TRBV6-6,many,CASSYPGQGPNSPLHF,TGTGCCAGCAGTTACCCCGGACAGGGCCCTAATTCACCCCTCCACTTT
TRBJ2-5,TRBD2,TRBV6-1,many,CASSEKLAGETQYF,TGTGCCAGCAGTGAAAAACTAGCGGGGGAGACCCAGTACTTC
TRBJ2-2,.,TRBV24-1,.,CASPELFF,TGTGCCTCCCCAGAGCTGTTTTTT
TRBJ2-1,TRBD2,TRBV9,many,CASSVRAGVDNEQFF,TGTGCCAGCAGCGTACGAGCGGGAGTGGATAATGAGCAGTTCTTC
TRBJ2-3,TRBD2,TRBV24-1,.,CATSDNLAGTTDTQYF,TGTGCCACCAGTGATAACCTAGCGGGGACGACAGATACGCAGTATTTT
TRBJ2-6,.,TRBV6-2/TRBV6-3,.,CASGPRQPLWREGANVLTF,TGTGCCAGCGGGCCTAGACAGCCGCTCTGGCGAGAGGGGGCCAACGTCCTGACTTTC
TRBJ1-5,.,TRBV20-1,.,CGAGTGNQPQHF,TGCGGTGCTGGCACAGGGAATCAGCCCCAGCATTTT
TRBJ2-1,TRBD2,TRBV5-8,.,CASSLYGGSYNEQFF,TGTGCCAGCAGCTTATACGGGGGGTCCTACAATGAGCAGTTCTTC
TRBJ2-2,TRBD1,TRBV25-1,many,CASSRGSGELFF,TGTGCCAGCAGCAGGGGGTCCGGGGAGCTGTTTTTT
TRBJ2-1,.,TRBV14,many,CASSQDRGKAHYEQFF,TGTGCCAGCAGCCAAGATAGGGGGAAAGCACACTATGAGCAGTTCTTC
TRBJ2-7,TRBD1,TRBV5-8,many,CASSLNRDRGPSQYF,TGTGCCAGCAGCTTGAACCGGGACAGGGGACCCTCGCAGTACTTC
TRBJ2-5,TRBD2,TRBV2,.,CAIGGTSGGGGTQYF,TGTGCCATAGGAGGGACTAGCGGGGGCGGGGGGACCCAGTACTTC
TRBJ1-2,TRBD1,TRBV5-1,many,CASSEGQGLGYTF,TGCGCCAGCAGCGAAGGACAGGGACTCGGCTACACCTTC
TRBJ2-7,TRBD1,TRBV5-1,.,CASSSTGGEQYF,TGCGCCAGCAGCTCGACAGGGGGGGAGCAGTACTTC
TRBJ2-5,TRBD2,TRBV11-3,many,CASSLSGTSGGAGQETQYF,TGTGCCAGCAGCCTCAGTGGTACTAGCGGGGGGGCAGGGCAAGAGACCCAGTACTTC
TRBJ2-7,.,TRBV19,many,CASSLSLHSAYEQYF,TGTGCCAGTAGTTTGTCACTGCATAGCGCCTACGAGCAGTACTTC
TRBJ2-3,TRBD2,TRBV19,many,CASSITSGKADTQYF,TGTGCCAGTAGTATAACTAGCGGGAAGGCAGATACGCAGTATTTT
TRBJ2-2,.,TRBV15,.,CATSRDAASAGELFF,TGTGCCACCAGCAGAGATGCGGCCTCCGCCGGGGAGCTGTTTTTT
TRBJ2-5,.,TRBV24-1,medium-sized,CATSDFQGETQYF,TGTGCCACCAGTGATTTTCAGGGAGAGACCCAGTACTTC
TRBJ2-1,TRBD2,TRBV6-1,.,CASTTGGPQFF,TGTGCCAGCACGACGGGAGGCCCGCAGTTCTTC
TRBJ2-1,.,TRBV9,many,CASSVDTNSYNEQFF,TGTGCCAGCAGCGTAGACACCAACTCCTACAATGAGCAGTTCTTC
TRBJ2-1,.,TRBV20-1,medium-sized,CSASVGNGEQFF,TGCAGTGCTAGCGTGGGGAATGGCGAGCAGTTCTTC
TRBJ1-4,.,TRBV19,.,CASSIMKTTNEKLLF,TGTGCCAGTAGTATAATGAAGACAACTAATGAAAAGCTGCTTTTT
TRBJ1-1,TRBD1,TRBV19,.,CASSTHFDRGEYIEAFF,TGTGCCAGTAGTACACACTTCGACAGGGGTGAGTACATTGAAGCTTTCTTT
TRBJ2-3,TRBD1,TRBV20-1,.,CSASSGTGGADTQYF,TGCAGTGCTAGCTCTGGGACAGGGGGTGCAGATACGCAGTATTTT
TRBJ2-7,TRBD2,TRBV7-2,.,CASSIRWTSAYEQYF,TGTGCCAGCAGCATCCGCTGGACTAGCGCCTACGAGCAGTACTTC
TRBJ2-7,TRBD2,TRBV4-3,many,CASSQGSGSHTPEQYF,TGCGCCAGCAGCCAAGGGAGCGGGAGTCACACTCCCGAGCAGTACTTC
TRBJ2-5,.,TRBV7-9,.,CASSFRGPRLKGTQYF,TGTGCCAGCAGCTTCAGAGGACCTAGGTTGAAAGGGACCCAGTACTTC
TRBJ1-1,TRBD1,TRBV6-5,many,CASRGQGAGDTEAFF,TGTGCCAGCAGGGGACAGGGGGCCGGGGACACTGAAGCTTTCTTT
TRBJ2-5,.,TRBV7-2,.,CASSYMRQETQHF,TGTGCCAGCAGCTATATGCGGCAAGAGACTCAGCACTTC
TRBJ2-3,TRBD2,TRBV9,.,CASSVGGLAGEVPDTQYF,TGTGCCAGCAGCGTAGGGGGACTAGCGGGAGAGGTCCCAGATACGCAGTATTTT
TRBJ2-3,TRBD2,TRBV11-2,many,CASSLGLAGGQDTQYF,TGTGCCAGCAGCTTAGGACTAGCGGGGGGGCAGGATACGCAGTATTTT
TRBJ1-5,.,TRBV7-8,.,CAGSFGAGNQPQHF,TGTGCCGGCAGCTTCGGTGCGGGCAATCAGCCCCAGCATTTT
TRBJ2-7,TRBD2,TRBV6-1,many,CASSGGGSLTYEQYF,TGTGCCAGCAGTGGGGGGGGGTCCCTAACTTACGAGCAGTACTTC
TRBJ1-3,.,TRBV6-5,many,CASSQQGGVTTIYF,TGTGCCAGCAGTCAACAGGGAGGGGTCACCACCATATATTTT
TRBJ1-6,TRBD1,TRBV11-3,.,CASSRPTGGNSPLHF,TGTGCCAGCAGCCGCCCTACAGGGGGTAATTCACCCCTCCACTTT
TRBJ2-3,.,TRBV29-1,.,CSVYPMIAVGTDTQYF,TGCAGCGTTTACCCTATGATTGCGGTTGGCACAGATACGCAGTATTTT
TRBJ2-5,.,TRBV6-4,many,CASSDDRRGTQYF,TGTGCCAGCAGTGATGACAGGAGGGGGACCCAGTACTTC
TRBJ1-2,.,TRBV7-2,.,CASSPEQGTYGYTF,TGTGCCAGCAGTCCGGAACAGGGTACCTATGGCTACACCTTC
TRBJ1-1,.,TRBV25-1,medium-sized,CASSQGVAEAFF,TGTGCCAGCAGCCAAGGAGTTGCTGAAGCTTTCTTT
TRBJ1-1,.,TRBV6-2/TRBV6-3,many,CASSYGSGVSEAFF,TGTGCCAGCAGTTACGGTAGCGGGGTAAGTGAAGCTTTCTTT
TRBJ1-2,.,TRBV19,many,CASTNSGAYGYTF,TGTGCCAGTACCAACTCAGGGGCCTACGGCTACACCTTC
TRBJ2-7,.,TRBV19,many,CASSPRDLPYEQYF,TGTGCCAGTAGTCCTCGGGACTTACCCTACGAGCAGTACTTC
TRBJ2-5,.,TRBV7-3,.,CASSVIGYQETQYF,TGTGCCAGCAGCGTCATAGGCTACCAGGAGACCCAGTACTTC
TRBJ1-2,.,TRBV20-1,.,CSARLQGRGYGYTF,TGCAGTGCTAGGTTACAGGGACGTGGCTATGGCTACACCTTC
TRBJ2-7,.,TRBV7-9,many,CASSLAGTYEQYF,TGTGCCAGCAGCTTAGCGGGGACCTACGAGCAGTACTTC
TRBJ1-5,.,TRBV2,.,CASSEQGLPQHF,TGTGCCAGCAGTGAGCAGGGGCTGCCCCAGCATTTT
TRBJ2-1,.,TRBV11-1,.,CASSIYLCSTLSDEQFF,.